This T cell receptor beta chain was retrieved from a study of blood T cells in healthy people across ages. This clonotype was seen only a few times. Germline values: CDR1 MNHEY, CDR2 SVGEGT. The trim removed 6 bases at V and 1 base at J, leaving 6 bases unmatched. This CDR3 comprises 15 residues. Combining a sample-barcoded 5' primer with a J-beta primer mix, a second PCR ran for roughly 6 to 12 cycles. One entry per CDR3 protein results from TCRdb running MiXCR on the 5' RACE reads. The sample carries roughly 2 million distinct CDR3 sequences, 49% recorded once. This receptor was obtained from a woman in her thirties or forties in good health. Sequencing was done on a sample of blood. V usage is TRBV6-2 or TRBV6-3 and J usage is TRBJ1-2; 9 bases map to TRBD1. CDR3 in DNA: TGTGCCAGCAGCGGCGGGACAGGGAATAACTATGGCTACACCTTC. Translated: CASSGGTGNNYGYTF.